This entry is about one TCR beta chain. These data come from a study of blood T cell repertoires in COVID-19. For the study at large: T cells, B-cell-depleted T cells, or PBMCs provided the cDNA or gDNA that served as material.

J lost 2 bases, V lost 5 bases, and 3 bases had no gene match. CDR1 SGHTA and CDR2 FQGNSA come from the germline V gene. This CDR3 spans 14 amino acids. Data came from immunoSEQ multiplex PCR; TCRdb stores just in-frame clones and leaves some out. The table records a few hundred thousand clones, 80% to 90% of them present only once. Participants spanned ages about 18 to 95 years and resided in 20 to 25 US areas. Two consecutive negative NP/OP PCR tests, clearance, or resolved symptoms defined Cohort 3 recovery. Sample: PBMCs or T cells enriched from blood (not recorded which). The receptor's source is a man between 25 and 39 years old who had recovered from COVID-19. V usage is TRBV7-2 and J usage is TRBJ2-7, with 10 bases lining up with TRBD2. CDR3 in DNA: TGTGCCAGCAGCCCAGCGGGGGGGCCCTACGAGCAGTACTTC. Protein: CASSPAGGPYEQYF.